This note documents a single T cell receptor (beta chain) sequence. The antigen is undetermined. Relative to the germline gene, one junction end is altered; a read error may explain this. The source of the sample is a study of tumor and adjacent non-tumor tissue in lung cancer. RNA was extracted from bulk tissue without any cell sorting. Donors were chemotherapy-naive, newly diagnosed lung cancer surgical patients in China, August–late 2014. The library came from three nested PCR rounds adapted from ARM-PCR protocols. MiXCR was run by TCRdb on the multiplex PCR reads, yielding one entry per CDR3 protein. The sample has under 100,000 distinct CDR3 sequences, around 70% seen once. Findings and caveats of the study: Patients with more diverse tumor TCRs had worse survival.

CDR3 length: 17 residues. Germline V lookup: CDR1 SGHVS, CDR2 FQNEAQ. The sample comprised lung tumor tissue. V is TRBV7-8 and J is TRBJ2-3; D uncertain. This receptor was taken from a woman aged 70 to 79 with non-small cell lung cancer. The CDR3 region is CASSLGYTGGSTDTQYW. The CDR3, as DNA: TGTGCCAGCAGCTTAGGCTATACGGGTGGAAGCACAGATACGCAGTATTGG.